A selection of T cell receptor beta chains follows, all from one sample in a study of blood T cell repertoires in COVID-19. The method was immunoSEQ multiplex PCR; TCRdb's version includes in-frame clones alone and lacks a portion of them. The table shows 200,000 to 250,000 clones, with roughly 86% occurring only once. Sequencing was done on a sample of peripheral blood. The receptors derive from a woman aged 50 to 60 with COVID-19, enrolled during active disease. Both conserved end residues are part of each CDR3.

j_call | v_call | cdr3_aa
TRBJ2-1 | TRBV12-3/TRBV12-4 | CASSLGPHEQFF
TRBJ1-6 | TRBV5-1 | CASSLGVQVRYNSPLHF
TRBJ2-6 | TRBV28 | CASSLVQGNSGANVLTF
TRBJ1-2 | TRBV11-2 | CASSSLVLNYGYTF
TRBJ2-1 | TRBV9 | CASSVGTSGGNNEQFF
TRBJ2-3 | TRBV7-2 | CASSLLGAGGDTQYF
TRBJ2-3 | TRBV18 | CASSPREASTDTQYF
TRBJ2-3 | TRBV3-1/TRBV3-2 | CASSQATSGGAEFKDTQYF
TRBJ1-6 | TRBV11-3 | CASSAMSRDSPLHF
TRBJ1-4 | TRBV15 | CATSNGQGLEKLFF
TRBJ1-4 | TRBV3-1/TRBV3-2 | CASSHRTGELFF
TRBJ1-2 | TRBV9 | CASSGYRGTYYGYTF
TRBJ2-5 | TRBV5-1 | CASSPGQGETQYF
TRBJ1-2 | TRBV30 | CAWSLRHSIGYTF
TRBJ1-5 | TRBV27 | CASRDRADSNQPQHF
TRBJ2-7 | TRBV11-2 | CASSLGALDRPPIRYEQYF
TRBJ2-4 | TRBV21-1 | CASSPWWGGDSKNIQYF
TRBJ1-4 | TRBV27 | CASRNYGTGDEKLFF
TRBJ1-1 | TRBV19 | CASSIDLRGTEAFF
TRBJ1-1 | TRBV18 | CASSLYRDPNTEAFF
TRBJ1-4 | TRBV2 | CASKETEKLFF
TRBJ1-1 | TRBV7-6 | CASSRQGAPNTEAFF
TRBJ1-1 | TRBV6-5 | CASSSNKNTEAFF
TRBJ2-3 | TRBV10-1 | CASSGGAGDTQYF
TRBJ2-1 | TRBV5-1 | CASSLAGGNEQFF
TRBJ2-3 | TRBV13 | CASVRGRTSGGRRTDTQYF
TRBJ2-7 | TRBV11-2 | CASSSTSGETIYEQYF